Presented here are 13 T cell receptor beta chains from one specimen sequenced in a study of blood T cells in healthy people across ages. Together with a sample-barcoded 5' primer, a J-beta primer mix was included in a second PCR lasting about 6 to 12 cycles. TCRdb re-called the 5' RACE reads with MiXCR, one entry per CDR3 protein. The table lists roughly 560,000 distinct CDR3 sequences, less than 25% of them singletons. These data also formed part of another study, on T cells of mothers and their children.

The specimen sequenced was blood. The source of these receptors is a boy between 10 and 17 years old in good health.

V is TRBV4-3 and J is TRBJ1-1, with D tentatively TRBD1 (6 bases). Germline V lookup: CDR1 LGHNA, CDR2 YSLEER. V was trimmed by 0 bases and J by 1 base, leaving 12 bases between them. There are 16 residues in the CDR3. The chain's CDR3 is CASSQDNRDQNTEAFF. The CDR3 DNA reads TGCGCCAGCAGCCAAGATAACAGGGACCAGAACACTGAAGCTTTCTTT.

The J gene is TRBJ2-1, the V gene TRBV27; 7 bases align to TRBD2. The J call could be wrong; TRBJ2-5 is a better fit for the DNA end. Germline CDR1 reads MNHEY; CDR2 reads SMNVEV (reference sequence). The CDR3 covers 14 residues. The CDR3, as DNA: TGTGCCAGCAGTTTTGGGTACGGGGGGGAGACCCAGTACTTC. It is translated as CASSFGYGGETQYF.

This clonotype was picked up a small number of times. CDR3 region: CSARRASTDTQYF. CDR3 in DNA: TGCAGTGCTAGGAGGGCCAGCACAGATACGCAGTATTTT. The chain joins TRBV20-1 to TRBJ2-3; D possibly corresponds to TRBD2 (5 bases). CDR3 length: 13 residues. Trimming took 3 bases from V and 0 from J, leaving 7 bases between them. CDR1 DFQATT and CDR2 SNEGSKA come from the germline V gene (reference sequence).

The chain has TRBV4-1 and TRBJ2-1; D is uncertain. The germline V gene encodes CDR1 MGHRA and CDR2 YSYEKL. This CDR3 comprises 12 residues. Between the trimmed V and J ends, which lost 4 bases and 5 bases, there was a span of 6 bases. The CDR3 here is CASSPQHNEQFF. CDR3 DNA sequence: TGCGCCAGCAGCCCGCAACACAATGAGCAGTTCTTC.

This clonotype was detected only a few times. The rearrangement links TRBV11-2 to TRBJ2-7; 12 positions match TRBD1. This CDR3 is built from 15 residues. Looked up from germline, CDR1 is SGHAT and CDR2 is FQNNGV. V trimming: 5 bases; J trimming: 6 bases; junction bases outside the gene matches: 8. CDR3 residues: CASSLSRDRGLEQYF. The DNA for the CDR3 is TGTGCCAGCAGCCTATCCCGGGACAGGGGGCTCGAGCAGTACTTC.

The genes are TRBV30 and TRBJ2-5; 7 bases line up with TRBD1. The DNA end favors TRBJ2-1, so the J call may be wrong. CDR3 length equals 14 residues. Germline V gives CDR1 GTSNPN, CDR2 SVGIG (reference sequence). The CDR3 region is CAWSPGTADSEQFF. The CDR3 DNA sequence: TGTGCCTGGAGTCCCGGGACAGCAGACAGTGAGCAGTTCTTC.

The chain uses TRBV9 and TRBJ2-1; D is undetermined. Germline V gives CDR1 SGDLS, CDR2 YYNGEE. Deletions cut 0 bases from V and 2 bases from J, with 9 bases between. The CDR3 runs to 15 residues. The CDR3 reads CASSVGPGTYNEQFF. The DNA of the CDR3 is TGTGCCAGCAGCGTAGGCCCCGGCACCTACAATGAGCAGTTCTTC.

This chain connects TRBV18 to TRBJ1-3; possible D gene TRBD1, 5 bases. CDR1 and CDR2 (germline): KGHSH, LQKENI. The V end lost 6 bases, the J end lost 1 base, and 16 bases lay between the germline ends. The CDR3 has 16 amino acids. CDR3 protein: CASSPGRGSSGNTIYF. In nucleotides, the CDR3 is TGTGCCAGCTCGCCGGGACGCGGCTCTTCTGGAAACACCATATATTTT.

V usage is TRBV19 and J usage is TRBJ2-7; D might be TRBD1 (5 bases). Trimming stripped 3 bases from V and 4 bases from J, with 16 bases between. The V gene's germline CDR1 is LNHDA and CDR2 SQIVND (reference sequence). The CDR3 has 15 amino acids. In nucleotides, the CDR3 is TGTGCCAGTAGTATGGTCGGGCAGGGTCCTTACGAGCAGTACTTC. Its translation is CASSMVGQGPYEQYF.

The CDR3 loop reads CSARWEGGTGELFF. CDR3 DNA sequence: TGCAGTGCTAGGTGGGAGGGAGGGACCGGGGAGCTGTTTTTT. The genes are TRBV20-1 and TRBJ2-2; 7 bases agree with TRBD2. After removal of 3 bases from V and 5 bases from J, the junction contained 6 bases not matched to a gene. Germline CDR1 reads DFQATT; CDR2 reads SNEGSKA (reference sequence). This CDR3 is built from 14 residues.

This clonotype was seen more than once but under ten times. V and J are TRBV27 and TRBJ2-7; possibly TRBD1 for D (6 bases). Germline lookup yields CDR1 MNHEY and CDR2 SMNVEV (reference sequence). CDR3 size: 16 residues. V was cut by 4 bases and J by 3 bases, with 19 bases left in between. CDR3 bases: TGTGCCAGCAGTTCCCACCTACTACAGGGTCTCTACGAGCAGTACTTC. This translates into CASSSHLLQGLYEQYF.

This clonotype occurred a few times. This sequence joins TRBV12-3 or TRBV12-4 and TRBJ1-1, with D perhaps TRBD1 (6 bases). This CDR3 has 15 amino acids. V lost 5 bases and J lost 4, with 17 bases in between. The CDR3 sequence is CASSPQGIAVTEAFF. As DNA, the CDR3 is TGTGCCAGCAGTCCACAGGGAATAGCGGTCACTGAAGCTTTCTTT.

A few counts support this clonotype. The chain links TRBV5-6 to TRBJ2-1; TRBD1 matches at 7 bases. TRBJ2-5 matches the DNA end more closely, so the J call is doubtful. This CDR3 region has 16 residues. Germline V gives CDR1 SGHDT, CDR2 YYEEEE. The CDR3 spells CASSRPYGTAVETQYF. The CDR3 DNA sequence: TGTGCCAGCAGCCGCCCCTATGGGACAGCGGTAGAGACCCAGTACTTC.